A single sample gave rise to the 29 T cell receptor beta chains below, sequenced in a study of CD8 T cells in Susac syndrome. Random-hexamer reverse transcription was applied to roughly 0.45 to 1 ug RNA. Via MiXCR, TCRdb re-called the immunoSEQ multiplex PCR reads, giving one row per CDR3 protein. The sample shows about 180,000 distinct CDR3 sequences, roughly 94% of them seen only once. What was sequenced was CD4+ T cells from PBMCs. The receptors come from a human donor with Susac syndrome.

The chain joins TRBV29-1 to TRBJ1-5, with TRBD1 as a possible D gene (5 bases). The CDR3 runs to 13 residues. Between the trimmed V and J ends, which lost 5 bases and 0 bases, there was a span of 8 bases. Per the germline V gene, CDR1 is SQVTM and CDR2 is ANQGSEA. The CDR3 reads CSVRRDSNQPQHF. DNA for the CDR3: TGCAGCGTTCGCAGGGATAGCAATCAGCCCCAGCATTTT.

The CDR3: CASTIGGRQETQYF. In nucleotides, the CDR3 is TGTGCCAGCACGATTGGCGGGAGACAAGAGACCCAGTACTTC. The chain is built from TRBV6-2 or TRBV6-3 and TRBJ2-5; 7 bases are a match to TRBD2. The trim removed 7 bases at V and 2 bases at J, leaving 7 bases unmatched. Per germline, CDR1 MNHEY and CDR2 SVGEGT. The CDR3 is made up of 14 amino acids.

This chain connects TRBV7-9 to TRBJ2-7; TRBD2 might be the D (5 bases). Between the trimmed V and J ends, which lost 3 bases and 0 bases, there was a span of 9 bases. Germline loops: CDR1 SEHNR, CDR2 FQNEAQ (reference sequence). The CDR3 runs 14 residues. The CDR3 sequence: CASSFRGNSYEQYF. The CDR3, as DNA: TGTGCCAGCAGCTTTAGAGGGAACTCCTACGAGCAGTACTTC.

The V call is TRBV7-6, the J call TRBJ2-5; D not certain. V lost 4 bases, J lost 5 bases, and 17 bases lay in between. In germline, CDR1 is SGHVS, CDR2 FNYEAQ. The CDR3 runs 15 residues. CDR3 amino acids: CASSSIGRRHETQYF. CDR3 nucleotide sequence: TGTGCCAGCAGCTCGATCGGACGTCGCCACGAGACCCAGTACTTC.

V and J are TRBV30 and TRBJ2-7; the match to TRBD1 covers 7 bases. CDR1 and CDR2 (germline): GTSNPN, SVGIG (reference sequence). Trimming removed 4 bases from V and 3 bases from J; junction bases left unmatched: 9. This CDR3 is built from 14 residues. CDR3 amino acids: CAWNRPGQIYEQYF. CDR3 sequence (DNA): TGTGCCTGGAATAGACCGGGACAGATCTACGAGCAGTACTTC.

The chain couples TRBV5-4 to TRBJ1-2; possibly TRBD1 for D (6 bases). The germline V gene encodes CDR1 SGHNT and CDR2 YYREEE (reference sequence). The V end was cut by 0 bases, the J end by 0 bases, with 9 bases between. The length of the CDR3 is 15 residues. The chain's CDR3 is CASSLAGATNYGYTF. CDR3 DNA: TGTGCCAGCAGCTTGGCGGGGGCCACTAACTATGGCTACACCTTC.

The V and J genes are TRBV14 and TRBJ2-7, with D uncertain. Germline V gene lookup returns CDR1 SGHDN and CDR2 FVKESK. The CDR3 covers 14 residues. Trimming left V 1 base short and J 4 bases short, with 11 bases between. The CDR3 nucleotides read TGTGCCAGCAGCCAAGGGGCCCGAGGATACGAGCAGTACTTC. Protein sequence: CASSQGARGYEQYF.

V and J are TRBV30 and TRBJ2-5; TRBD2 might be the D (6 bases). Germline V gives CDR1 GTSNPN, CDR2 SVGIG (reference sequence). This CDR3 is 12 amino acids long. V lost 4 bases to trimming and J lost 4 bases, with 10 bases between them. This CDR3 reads CAWTVGGETQYF. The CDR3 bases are TGTGCCTGGACAGTCGGGGGAGAGACCCAGTACTTC.

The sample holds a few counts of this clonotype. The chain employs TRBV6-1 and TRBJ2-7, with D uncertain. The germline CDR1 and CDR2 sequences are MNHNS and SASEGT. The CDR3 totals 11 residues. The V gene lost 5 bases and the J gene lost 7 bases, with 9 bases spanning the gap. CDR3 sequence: CASSSRWEQYF. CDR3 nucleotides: TGTGCCAGCAGTTCCAGATGGGAGCAGTACTTC.

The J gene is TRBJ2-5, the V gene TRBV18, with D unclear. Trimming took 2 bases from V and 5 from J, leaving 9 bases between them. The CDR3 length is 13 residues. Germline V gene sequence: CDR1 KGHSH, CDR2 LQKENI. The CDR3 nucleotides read TGTGCCAGCTCACCATATAAACGGGAGACCCAGTACTTC. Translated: CASSPYKRETQYF.

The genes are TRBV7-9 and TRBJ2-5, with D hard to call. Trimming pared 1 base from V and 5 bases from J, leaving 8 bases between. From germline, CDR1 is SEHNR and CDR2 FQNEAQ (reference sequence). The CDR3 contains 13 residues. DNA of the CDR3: TGTGCCAGCAGCTTAGGGGCCTTGGAGACCCAGTACTTC. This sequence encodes CASSLGALETQYF. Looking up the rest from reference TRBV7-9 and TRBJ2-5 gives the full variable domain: DTGVSQNPRHKITKRGQNVTFRCDPISEHNRLYWYRQTLGQGPEFLTYFQNEAQLEKSRLLSDRFSAERPKGSFSTLEIQRTEQGDSAMYLCASSLGALETQYFGPGTRLLVL.

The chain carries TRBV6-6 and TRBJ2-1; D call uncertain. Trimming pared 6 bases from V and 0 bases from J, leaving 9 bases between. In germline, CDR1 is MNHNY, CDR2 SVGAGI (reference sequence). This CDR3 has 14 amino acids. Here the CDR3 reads CASRTILSYNEQFF. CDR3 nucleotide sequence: TGTGCCAGCAGAACTATTCTCTCCTACAATGAGCAGTTCTTC.

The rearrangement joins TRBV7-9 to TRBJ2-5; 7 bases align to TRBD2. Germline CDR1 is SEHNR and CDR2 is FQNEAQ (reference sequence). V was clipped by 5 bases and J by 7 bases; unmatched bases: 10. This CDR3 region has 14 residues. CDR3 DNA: TGTGCCAGCAGCCGATCGGGAGGCTACGGGACCCAGTACTTC. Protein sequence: CASSRSGGYGTQYF.

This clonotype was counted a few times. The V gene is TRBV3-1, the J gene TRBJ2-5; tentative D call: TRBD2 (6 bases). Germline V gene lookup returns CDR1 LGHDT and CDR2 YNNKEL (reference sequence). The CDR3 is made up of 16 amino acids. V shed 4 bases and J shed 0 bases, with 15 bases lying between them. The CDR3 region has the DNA TGTGCCAGCAGCCCGGGCCCCGGGACTCACCAAGAGACCCAGTACTTC. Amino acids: CASSPGPGTHQETQYF.

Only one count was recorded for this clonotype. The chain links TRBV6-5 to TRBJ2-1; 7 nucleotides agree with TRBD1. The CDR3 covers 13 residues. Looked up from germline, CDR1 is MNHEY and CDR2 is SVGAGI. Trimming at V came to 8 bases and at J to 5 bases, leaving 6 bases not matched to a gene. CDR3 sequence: CASAGTENNEQFF. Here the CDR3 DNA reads TGTGCCAGCGCCGGGACAGAGAACAATGAGCAGTTCTTC.

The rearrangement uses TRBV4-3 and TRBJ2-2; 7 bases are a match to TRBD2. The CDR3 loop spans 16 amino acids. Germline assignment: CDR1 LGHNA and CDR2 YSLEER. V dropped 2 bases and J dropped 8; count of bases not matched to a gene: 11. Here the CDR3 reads CASSQIRDYFMGELFF. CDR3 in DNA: TGCGCCAGCAGCCAAATCCGGGACTATTTTATGGGGGAGCTGTTTTTT.

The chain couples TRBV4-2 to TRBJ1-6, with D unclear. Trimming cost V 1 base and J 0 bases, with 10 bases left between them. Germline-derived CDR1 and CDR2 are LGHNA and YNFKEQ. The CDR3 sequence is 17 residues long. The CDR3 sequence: CASSQGSASSYNSPLHF. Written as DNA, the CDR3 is TGTGCCAGCAGCCAAGGAAGCGCCAGCTCCTATAATTCACCCCTCCACTTT.

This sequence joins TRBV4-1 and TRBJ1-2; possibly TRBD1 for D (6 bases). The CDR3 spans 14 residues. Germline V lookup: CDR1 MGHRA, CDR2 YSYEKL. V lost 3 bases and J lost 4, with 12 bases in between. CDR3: CASSHGTMGYGYTF. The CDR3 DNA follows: TGCGCCAGCAGCCATGGGACAATGGGCTATGGCTACACCTTC.

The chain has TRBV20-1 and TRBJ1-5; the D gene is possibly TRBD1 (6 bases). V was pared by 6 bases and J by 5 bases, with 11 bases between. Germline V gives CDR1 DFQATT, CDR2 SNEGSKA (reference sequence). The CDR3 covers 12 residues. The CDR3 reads CSAGRTDQPQHF. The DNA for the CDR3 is TGCAGTGCAGGGCGGACAGATCAGCCCCAGCATTTT.

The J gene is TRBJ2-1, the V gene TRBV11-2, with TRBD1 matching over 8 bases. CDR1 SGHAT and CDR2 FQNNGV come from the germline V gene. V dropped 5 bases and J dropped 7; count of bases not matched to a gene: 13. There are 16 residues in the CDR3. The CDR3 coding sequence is TGTGCCAGCAGCCCCCGGGGTGGACAGGGATGGAATGAGCAGTTCTTC. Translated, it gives CASSPRGGQGWNEQFF.

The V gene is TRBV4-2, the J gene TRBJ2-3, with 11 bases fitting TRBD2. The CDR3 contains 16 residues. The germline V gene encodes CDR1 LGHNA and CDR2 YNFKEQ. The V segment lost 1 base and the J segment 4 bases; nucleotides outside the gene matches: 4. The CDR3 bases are TGTGCCAGCAGCCAAGCCTTAGCGGGGGGGCCAGATACGCAGTATTTT. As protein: CASSQALAGGPDTQYF.

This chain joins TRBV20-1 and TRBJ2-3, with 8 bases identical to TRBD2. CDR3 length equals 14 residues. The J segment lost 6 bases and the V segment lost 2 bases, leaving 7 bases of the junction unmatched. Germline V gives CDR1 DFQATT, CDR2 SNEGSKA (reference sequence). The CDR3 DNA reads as TGCAGTGCTAGATTGGGACTAGGGATTGATACGCAGTATTTT. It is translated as CSARLGLGIDTQYF.

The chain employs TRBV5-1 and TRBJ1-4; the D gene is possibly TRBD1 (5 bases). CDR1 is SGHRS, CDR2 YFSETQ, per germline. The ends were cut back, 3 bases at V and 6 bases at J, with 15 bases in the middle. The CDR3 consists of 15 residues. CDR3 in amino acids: CASSSTRGTDEKLFF. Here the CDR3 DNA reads TGCGCCAGCAGCTCAACGCGGGGCACGGATGAAAAACTGTTTTTT.

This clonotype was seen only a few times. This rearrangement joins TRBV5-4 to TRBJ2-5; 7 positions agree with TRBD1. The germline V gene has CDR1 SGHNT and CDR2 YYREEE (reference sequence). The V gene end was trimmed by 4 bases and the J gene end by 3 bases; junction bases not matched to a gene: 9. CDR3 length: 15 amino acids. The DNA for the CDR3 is TGTGCCAGCAGCCCCGAAGGGACAGAAAAAGAGACCCAGTACTTC. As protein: CASSPEGTEKETQYF.

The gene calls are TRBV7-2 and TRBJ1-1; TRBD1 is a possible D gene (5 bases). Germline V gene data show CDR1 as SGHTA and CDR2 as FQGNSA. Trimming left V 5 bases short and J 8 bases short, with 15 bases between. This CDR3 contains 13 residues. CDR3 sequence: CASSERQGTEAFF. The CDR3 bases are TGTGCCAGCAGCGAAAGACAAGGGACGGAAGCTTTCTTT.

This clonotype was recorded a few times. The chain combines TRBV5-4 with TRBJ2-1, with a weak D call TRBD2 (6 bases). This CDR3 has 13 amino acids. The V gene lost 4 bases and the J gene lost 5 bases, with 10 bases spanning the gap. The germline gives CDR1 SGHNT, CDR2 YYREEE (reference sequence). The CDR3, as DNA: TGTGCCAGCAGCCAGGCGGGAAACAATGAGCAGTTCTTC. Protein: CASSQAGNNEQFF.

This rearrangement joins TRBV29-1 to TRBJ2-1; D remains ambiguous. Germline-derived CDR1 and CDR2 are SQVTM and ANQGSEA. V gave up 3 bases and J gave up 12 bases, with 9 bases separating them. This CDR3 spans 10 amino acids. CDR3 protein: CSVDGFRQFF. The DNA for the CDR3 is TGCAGCGTTGACGGGTTTCGGCAGTTCTTC.

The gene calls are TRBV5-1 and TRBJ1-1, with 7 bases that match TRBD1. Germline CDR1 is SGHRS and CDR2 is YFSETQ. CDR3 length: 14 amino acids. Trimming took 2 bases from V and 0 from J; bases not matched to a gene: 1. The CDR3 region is CASSFGQVNTEAFF. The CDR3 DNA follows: TGCGCCAGCAGCTTCGGACAGGTGAACACTGAAGCTTTCTTT.

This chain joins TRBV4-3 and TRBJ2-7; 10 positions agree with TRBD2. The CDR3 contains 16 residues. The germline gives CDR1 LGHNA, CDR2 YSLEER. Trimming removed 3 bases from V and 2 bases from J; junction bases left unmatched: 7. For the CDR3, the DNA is TGCGCCAGCAGCCATGTTAGCGGGGGGAACACCTACGAGCAGTACTTC. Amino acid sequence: CASSHVSGGNTYEQYF.